The 9 T cell receptor beta chains listed next were all sequenced from one sample in a study of T cells in tuberculosis. Sequencing was performed with immunoSEQ multiplex PCR; in TCRdb, only in-frame clones are kept and a portion is missing. The table lists fewer than 45,000 clones, nearly 95% of them singletons. The sample was PBMCs. These receptors all come from a donor aged 10-29 years with latent tuberculosis or without tuberculosis infection.

The V call is TRBV5-1, the J call TRBJ1-1; TRBD1 might be the D (5 bases). Germline CDR1 is SGHRS and CDR2 is YFSETQ. V was cut by 4 bases and J by 6 bases, with 16 bases left in between. The CDR3 extends over 14 amino acids. In DNA, the CDR3 is TGCGCCAGCAGCCCCCGGACATATTCGGCTGAAGCTTTCTTT. Its protein product is CASSPRTYSAEAFF.

The J gene is TRBJ2-1, the V gene TRBV25-1; possibly TRBD1 for D (5 bases). This CDR3 has 13 residues. Trimming pared 2 bases from V and 13 bases from J, leaving 15 bases between. Per the germline V gene, CDR1 is MGHDK and CDR2 is SYGVNS. The CDR3 region is CASSERVQGPQFF. The CDR3, as DNA: TGTGCCAGCAGTGAAAGGGTGCAGGGCCCTCAGTTCTTC.

This clone occurred once. The rearrangement joins TRBV9 to TRBJ2-7; D is perhaps TRBD1 (6 bases). Germline V CDR1 and CDR2: SGDLS, YYNGEE. The CDR3 is 14 residues long. V was cut by 0 bases and J by 3 bases, with 10 bases left in between. CDR3 sequence: CASSVGTDRYEQYF. As DNA, the CDR3 is TGTGCCAGCAGCGTAGGGACAGATCGCTACGAGCAGTACTTC.

This rearrangement joins TRBV25-1 to TRBJ2-1, with 11 positions matching TRBD1. J gave up 4 bases and V 1 base, and 9 bases lay outside the gene matches. This CDR3 comprises 18 residues. CDR1 is MGHDK, CDR2 SYGVNS, per germline. In DNA form, the CDR3 reads TGTGCCAGCAGTGAATTCCGGGACAGGGGGAGAGGTTACAATGAGCAGTTCTTC. This encodes CASSEFRDRGRGYNEQFF.

This clone was counted once. An end of the junction does not agree with germline; a read error may underlie this. V is TRBV6-5 and J is TRBJ1-1; D not resolved. CDR1 is MNHEY and CDR2 is SVGAGI in the germline V gene. This CDR3 spans 16 amino acids. CDR3 sequence (DNA): TGTGCCAGCAGTCACTCCAGTAGGAGGTTGATCACTGAAGCTTTCTTT. This sequence encodes CASSHSSRRLITEAFF.

The rearrangement links TRBV29-1 to TRBJ1-1; weak D call: TRBD1 (6 bases). The CDR3 is 13 amino acids. The V gene lost 4 bases and the J gene lost 1 base, with 10 bases spanning the gap. Germline loops: CDR1 SQVTM, CDR2 ANQGSEA. CDR3 nucleotide sequence: TGCAGCGTTGCGACAGGTCAGAACACTGAAGCTTTCTTT. Its protein is CSVATGQNTEAFF. Full variable domain (outside the CDR3, taken from reference TRBV29-1 and TRBJ1-1): SAVISQKPSRDICQRGTSLTIQCQVDSQVTMMFWYRQQPGQSLTLIATANQGSEATYESGFVIDKFPISRPNLTFSTLTVSNMSPEDSSIYLCSVATGQNTEAFFGQGTRLTVV.

V usage is TRBV27 and J usage is TRBJ2-7, with 8 nucleotides matching TRBD1. CDR1 is MNHEY and CDR2 is SMNVEV in the germline V gene (reference sequence). After removal of 3 bases from V and 3 bases from J, the junction contained 10 bases not matched to a gene. The CDR3 spans 16 residues. CDR3 DNA: TGTGCCAGCAGTTTTATCTCTACAGGGGGAATCTACGAGCAGTACTTC. As protein: CASSFISTGGIYEQYF.

This sequence joins TRBV7-9 and TRBJ2-7; D unresolved. This CDR3 has 14 amino acids. V was cut by 3 bases and J by 0 bases, with 9 bases left in between. Per the germline V gene, CDR1 is SEHNR and CDR2 is FQNEAQ (reference sequence). This CDR3 is CASSLTPSSYEQYF. In DNA, the CDR3 is TGTGCCAGCAGCTTGACTCCCAGCTCCTACGAGCAGTACTTC.

This clone is a singleton in its sample. This rearrangement joins TRBV9 to TRBJ1-6, with TRBD1 matching 8 bases. CDR3 length: 15 residues. The germline gives CDR1 SGDLS, CDR2 YYNGEE. V shed 0 bases and J 7 bases; nucleotides not matched to a gene: 3. For the CDR3, the DNA is TGTGCCAGCAGCGTAGCGGACAGGGTCAATTCACCCCTCCACTTT. Translated, it gives CASSVADRVNSPLHF.